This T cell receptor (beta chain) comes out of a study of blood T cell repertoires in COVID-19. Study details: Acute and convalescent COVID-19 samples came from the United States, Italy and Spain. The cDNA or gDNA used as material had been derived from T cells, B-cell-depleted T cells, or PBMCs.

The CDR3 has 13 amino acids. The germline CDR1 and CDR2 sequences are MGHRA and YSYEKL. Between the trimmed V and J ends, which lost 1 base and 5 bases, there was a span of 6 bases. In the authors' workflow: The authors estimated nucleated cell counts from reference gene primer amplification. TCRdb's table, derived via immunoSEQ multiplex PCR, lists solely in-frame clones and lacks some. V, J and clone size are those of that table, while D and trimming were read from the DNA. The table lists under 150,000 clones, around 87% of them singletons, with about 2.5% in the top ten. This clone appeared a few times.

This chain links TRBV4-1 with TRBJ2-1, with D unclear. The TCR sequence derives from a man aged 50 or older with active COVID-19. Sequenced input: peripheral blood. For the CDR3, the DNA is TGCGCCAGCAGCCAAGTTTTAAACAATGAGCAGTTCTTC. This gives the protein CASSQVLNNEQFF.